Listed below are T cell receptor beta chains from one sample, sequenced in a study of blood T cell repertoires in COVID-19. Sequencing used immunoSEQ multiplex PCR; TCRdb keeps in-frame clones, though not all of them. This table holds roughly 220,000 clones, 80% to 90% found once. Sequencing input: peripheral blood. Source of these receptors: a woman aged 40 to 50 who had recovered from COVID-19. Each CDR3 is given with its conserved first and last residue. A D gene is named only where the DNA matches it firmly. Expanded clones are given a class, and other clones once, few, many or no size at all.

DNA: TGTGCCAGCAGCTTCGGACTGGCTGAGGGCACTGAAGCTTTCTTT
CDR3: CASSFGLAEGTEAFF
D: NA
size: NA
V: TRBV7-8
J: TRBJ1-1

DNA: TGTGCCAGTACGACAGGGGGAAACACCGGGGAGCTGTTTTTT
CDR3: CASTTGGNTGELFF
D: TRBD1
size: NA
V: TRBV19
J: TRBJ2-2

DNA: TGCGCCAGCAGCGACACTAGCGGTTACCAAGAGACCCAGTACTTC
CDR3: CASSDTSGYQETQYF
D: TRBD2
size: NA
V: TRBV5-1
J: TRBJ2-5

DNA: TGCGCCAGCAGCATGACAGTCGGTAACACTGAAGCTTTCTTT
CDR3: CASSMTVGNTEAFF
D: NA
size: once
V: TRBV5-1
J: TRBJ1-1

DNA: TGTGCCAGCAGCACCGGGACAGGGTACTCTGGGGCCAACGTCCTGACTTTC
CDR3: CASSTGTGYSGANVLTF
D: TRBD1
size: NA
V: TRBV7-6
J: TRBJ2-6

DNA: TGTGCCAGCAGCCAAGATGGTAGCCCCGAGAACACCGGGGAGCTGTTTTTT
CDR3: CASSQDGSPENTGELFF
D: NA
size: once
V: TRBV3-1/TRBV3-2
J: TRBJ2-2

DNA: TGTGCCAGCAGTGACCAGATGTACGAGCAGTACTTC
CDR3: CASSDQMYEQYF
D: NA
size: NA
V: TRBV6-4
J: TRBJ2-7

DNA: TGTGCCAGCAGCTTGCGGGCGGGGGGACCCACAGATACGCAGTATTTT
CDR3: CASSLRAGGPTDTQYF
D: TRBD2
size: NA
V: TRBV5-4
J: TRBJ2-3

DNA: TGTGCCAGTAGTATGGGACAGAGAAATCAGCCCCAGCATTTT
CDR3: CASSMGQRNQPQHF
D: TRBD1
size: few
V: TRBV19
J: TRBJ1-5

DNA: TGCGCCAGCAGCCTCGTCCCGGGACAGGGGAGCTATGGCTACACCTTC
CDR3: CASSLVPGQGSYGYTF
D: TRBD1
size: NA
V: TRBV4-3
J: TRBJ1-2

DNA: TGCAGTGCTCAGGGCCAAGAGACCCAGTACTTC
CDR3: CSAQGQETQYF
D: NA
size: NA
V: TRBV20-1
J: TRBJ2-5

DNA: TGTGCCAGCAGCTTTGGCGGGGGCTCTAATGAAAAACTGTTTTTT
CDR3: CASSFGGGSNEKLFF
D: NA
size: NA
V: TRBV7-2
J: TRBJ1-4

DNA: TGTGCCAGTACCGACAGGTTTGGAAACACCATATATTTT
CDR3: CASTDRFGNTIYF
D: NA
size: NA
V: TRBV19
J: TRBJ1-3

DNA: TGTGCCAGCAGCTTGGACAGTAACTATGGCTACACCTTC
CDR3: CASSLDSNYGYTF
D: NA
size: many
V: TRBV5-4
J: TRBJ1-2

DNA: TGCAGCGCCGTGGCTGGGACAGGGACTAACTATGGCTACACCTTC
CDR3: CSAVAGTGTNYGYTF
D: TRBD1
size: NA
V: TRBV29-1
J: TRBJ1-2

DNA: TGTGCCAGCAGCTTACAAGACGGGTCTGAAGCTTTCTTT
CDR3: CASSLQDGSEAFF
D: NA
size: NA
V: TRBV7-9
J: TRBJ1-1

DNA: TGCGCCAGCAGCCTTGGAGGATCCGGAGAGACCCAGTACTTC
CDR3: CASSLGGSGETQYF
D: NA
size: NA
V: TRBV5-1
J: TRBJ2-5

DNA: TGTGCCACCAGCAGAGATCAGGGTTTTGGAAACACCATATATTTT
CDR3: CATSRDQGFGNTIYF
D: NA
size: NA
V: TRBV15
J: TRBJ1-3

DNA: TGTGCCAGCAGTGAAGCGATGGGACAGACTGGAAACACCATATATTTT
CDR3: CASSEAMGQTGNTIYF
D: TRBD1
size: NA
V: TRBV6-1
J: TRBJ1-3

DNA: TGCGCCAGCAGTCCCGACAGTCCCTACGAGCAGTACTTC
CDR3: CASSPDSPYEQYF
D: NA
size: NA
V: TRBV5-1
J: TRBJ2-7

DNA: TGTGCCAGCAGCGAAACGGACAGGGGCCGCTCACCCCTCCACTTT
CDR3: CASSETDRGRSPLHF
D: TRBD1
size: few
V: TRBV27
J: TRBJ1-6

DNA: TGTGCCAGCAGTTTATTGTTGGGGCCAGGGGGCGTCCTAGGCGAGCAGTACTTC
CDR3: CASSLLLGPGGVLGEQYF
D: TRBD1
size: NA
V: TRBV28
J: TRBJ2-7

DNA: TGTGCCAGCAGCTTTTCCCTGACTAGCTCCTACGAGCAGTACTTC
CDR3: CASSFSLTSSYEQYF
D: NA
size: once
V: TRBV7-2
J: TRBJ2-7

DNA: TGCGCCAGCAGTGGGTCCCCCGTGGGCACCTACGAGCAGTACTTC
CDR3: CASSGSPVGTYEQYF
D: NA
size: NA
V: TRBV10-2
J: TRBJ2-7

DNA: TGTGCCAGTACAATGGGCCAGTACAATCAGCCCCAGCATTTT
CDR3: CASTMGQYNQPQHF
D: NA
size: few
V: TRBV28
J: TRBJ1-5

DNA: TGTGCCAGCAGCATGAGGACTAGCGGATACAATGAGCAGTTCTTC
CDR3: CASSMRTSGYNEQFF
D: TRBD2
size: NA
V: TRBV3-1/TRBV3-2
J: TRBJ2-1

DNA: TGCGCCAGCAGCTCCCAGGGTGCGGGAAACACCATATATTTT
CDR3: CASSSQGAGNTIYF
D: NA
size: NA
V: TRBV5-1
J: TRBJ1-3

DNA: TGTGCCAGCAGTTACGGGACAGGGTCCCACGGGGAGCTGTTTTTT
CDR3: CASSYGTGSHGELFF
D: TRBD1
size: once
V: TRBV6-5
J: TRBJ2-2

DNA: TGTGCCAGCAGTTCTGCGGACAGCTACTATAATTCACCCCTCCACTTT
CDR3: CASSSADSYYNSPLHF
D: NA
size: NA
V: TRBV6-2/TRBV6-3
J: TRBJ1-6

DNA: TGCGCCAGCAGCTTGGTCAGGGGGCCCTACGGGGAGCTGTTTTTT
CDR3: CASSLVRGPYGELFF
D: TRBD1
size: NA
V: TRBV5-1
J: TRBJ2-2

DNA: TGCGCCAGCAGCCAAGACAGGACTAGCGGGGGGATCTCCTACAATGAGCAGTTCTTC
CDR3: CASSQDRTSGGISYNEQFF
D: TRBD2
size: NA
V: TRBV4-3
J: TRBJ2-1

DNA: TGTGCCAGCTCACCATCCGGGACAGATAGCAATCAGCCCCAGCATTTT
CDR3: CASSPSGTDSNQPQHF
D: TRBD1
size: NA
V: TRBV18
J: TRBJ1-5

DNA: TGTGCCAGCTCACCACCGTCCGGGACAACTTACGAGCAGTACTTC
CDR3: CASSPPSGTTYEQYF
D: NA
size: NA
V: TRBV18
J: TRBJ2-7

DNA: TGCAGCGTTGGACAGTTTGAAGCTTTCTTT
CDR3: CSVGQFEAFF
D: NA
size: NA
V: TRBV29-1
J: TRBJ1-1

DNA: TGTGCCAGTAGTATTGTCTCAGGGGATCAGCCCCAGCATTTT
CDR3: CASSIVSGDQPQHF
D: NA
size: NA
V: TRBV19
J: TRBJ1-5

DNA: TGTGCCAGCAGTTACTACACAGGAAATAGAGACGAGCAGTACTTC
CDR3: CASSYYTGNRDEQYF
D: NA
size: NA
V: TRBV6-2/TRBV6-3
J: TRBJ2-7

DNA: TGTGCCAGTAGTTCACAAGGACAGGGCGAATTTCGGCCCCAGCATTTT
CDR3: CASSSQGQGEFRPQHF
D: TRBD1
size: once
V: TRBV19
J: TRBJ1-5

DNA: TGTGCCAGCAGCCGAGGAGGGGCCGGGGAGCTGTTTTTT
CDR3: CASSRGGAGELFF
D: NA
size: NA
V: TRBV3-1/TRBV3-2
J: TRBJ2-2

DNA: TGTGCCAGCAGCTTAGGGGGGGGATATACTGAAGCTTTCTTT
CDR3: CASSLGGGYTEAFF
D: NA
size: NA
V: TRBV7-8
J: TRBJ1-1

DNA: TGCGCCAGCAGCGGAGGGGCCTCCACAGATACGCAGTATTTT
CDR3: CASSGGASTDTQYF
D: NA
size: NA
V: TRBV5-1
J: TRBJ2-3

DNA: TGTGCCAGCAGTTTCTGGACTAGCGGGGCAGCCGGGGAGCTGTTTTTT
CDR3: CASSFWTSGAAGELFF
D: TRBD2
size: NA
V: TRBV6-2/TRBV6-3
J: TRBJ2-2

DNA: TGTGCCACCCGGGAGGATTTAGGGACCGGGGAGCTGTTTTTT
CDR3: CATREDLGTGELFF
D: TRBD2
size: NA
V: TRBV7-3
J: TRBJ2-2

DNA: TGTGCCAGCAGTGCTCAGGCAGTTGCAACTAATGAAAAACTGTTTTTT
CDR3: CASSAQAVATNEKLFF
D: NA
size: NA
V: TRBV2
J: TRBJ1-4

DNA: TGTGCCAGCAGCTTATACAGCTTAGAGACCCAGTACTTC
CDR3: CASSLYSLETQYF
D: NA
size: once
V: TRBV11-3
J: TRBJ2-5

DNA: TGCAGCGTTGCGGCCCACCCCGGCAGGGACACTGAAGCTTTCTTT
CDR3: CSVAAHPGRDTEAFF
D: NA
size: few
V: TRBV29-1
J: TRBJ1-1

DNA: TGCGCCAGCAGCCCCGGGACAGGTTATTCCTACGAGCAGTACTTC
CDR3: CASSPGTGYSYEQYF
D: TRBD1
size: NA
V: TRBV4-3
J: TRBJ2-7

DNA: TGTGCCAAACAGGGTTTTGGAAACACCATATATTTT
CDR3: CAKQGFGNTIYF
D: NA
size: NA
V: TRBV12-3/TRBV12-4
J: TRBJ1-3

DNA: TGTGCCAGCAGCTTGGCTAGCAGCGCCTACAATGAGCAGTTCTTC
CDR3: CASSLASSAYNEQFF
D: NA
size: few
V: TRBV5-4
J: TRBJ2-1

DNA: TGTGCCAGCAGATTACGCCCTACGGGCTATGGCTACACCTTC
CDR3: CASRLRPTGYGYTF
D: NA
size: NA
V: TRBV2
J: TRBJ1-2

DNA: TGTGCCAGTAGTAACCGGGACAGGTTCTACGAGCAGTACTTC
CDR3: CASSNRDRFYEQYF
D: TRBD1
size: once
V: TRBV19
J: TRBJ2-7

DNA: TGTGCCAGCAGCGGAGGGATCGGACAGCCGTCGCCCCTCCACTTT
CDR3: CASSGGIGQPSPLHF
D: NA
size: NA
V: TRBV9
J: TRBJ1-6

DNA: TGTGCCAGCTCAATAACAGGGCGGGCTGAAGCTTTCTTT
CDR3: CASSITGRAEAFF
D: NA
size: NA
V: TRBV18
J: TRBJ1-1

DNA: TGTGCTAGTGGCAAAGAACTAGCGGGCCACACAGATACGCAGTATTTT
CDR3: CASGKELAGHTDTQYF
D: TRBD2
size: NA
V: TRBV12-5
J: TRBJ2-3

DNA: TGCGCCAGCAGCACACAGCTTGACACTGAAGCTTTCTTT
CDR3: CASSTQLDTEAFF
D: NA
size: once
V: TRBV5-1
J: TRBJ1-1

DNA: TGTGCCAGTAGTATAGATCTGGTCAGTCAGCCCCAGCATTTT
CDR3: CASSIDLVSQPQHF
D: NA
size: NA
V: TRBV19
J: TRBJ1-5